These 2 T cell receptor beta chains came from one sample sequenced in a study of Ad26.COV2.S vaccination and SARS-CoV-2 variants. Generated by immunoSEQ multiplex PCR, the TCRdb table keeps only in-frame clones and is missing some. The table has about 350,000 clones, 75% to 90% seen once. Described treatment: around 19 received Ad26.COV2.S at low or high dose, single or two shots; roughly five received placebo; per-sample allocation not given. Specimens were obtained on day 63 following the first vaccine or placebo injection. The sample consisted of peripheral blood, taken in a trial of Ad26.COV2.S vaccine versus placebo. Receptor source: a person aged 18-60 years who received the Ad26.COV2.S COVID-19 vaccine or a placebo.

The chain joins TRBV10-3 to TRBJ1-1, with TRBD1 identical over 8 bases. V shed 5 bases and J 6 bases; nucleotides not matched to a gene: 14. The CDR3 is made up of 16 amino acids. Looked up from germline, CDR1 is ENHRY and CDR2 is SYGVKD. The CDR3 is CAISKAGGAESSEAFF. CDR3 nucleotide sequence: TGTGCCATCAGTAAAGCAGGGGGCGCGGAGTCCTCTGAAGCTTTCTTT.

V gene TRBV7-8 combines with J gene TRBJ1-1, with a possible D match to TRBD1 (5 bases). The CDR3 is made up of 14 amino acids. The V gene's germline CDR1 is SGHVS and CDR2 FQNEAQ. The germline V and J ends were trimmed by 1 base and 6 bases, with 12 bases remaining between them. This chain's CDR3 is CASSLGGAGSEAFF. CDR3 nucleotide sequence: TGTGCCAGCAGCTTAGGAGGGGCAGGATCTGAAGCTTTCTTT.